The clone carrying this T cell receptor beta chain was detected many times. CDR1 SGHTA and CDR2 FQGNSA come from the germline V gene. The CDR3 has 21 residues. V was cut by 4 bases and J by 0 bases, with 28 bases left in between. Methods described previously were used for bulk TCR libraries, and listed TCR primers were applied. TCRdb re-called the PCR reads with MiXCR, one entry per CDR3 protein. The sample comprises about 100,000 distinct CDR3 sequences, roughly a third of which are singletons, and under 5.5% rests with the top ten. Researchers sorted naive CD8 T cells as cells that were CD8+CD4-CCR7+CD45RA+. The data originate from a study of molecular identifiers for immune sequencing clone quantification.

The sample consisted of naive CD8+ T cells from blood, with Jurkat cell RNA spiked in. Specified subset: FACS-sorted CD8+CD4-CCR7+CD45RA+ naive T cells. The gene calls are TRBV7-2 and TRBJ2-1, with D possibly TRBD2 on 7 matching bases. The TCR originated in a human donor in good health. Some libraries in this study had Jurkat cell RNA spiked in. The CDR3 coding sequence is TGTGCCAGCAGCTCAGCCACAGTGAGGGCGGGGGCGCAGCGCTCCTACAATGAGCAGTTCTTC. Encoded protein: CASSSATVRAGAQRSYNEQFF.